One and the same sample provided the 21 T cell receptor beta chains below, sequenced in a study of blood T cells in healthy people across ages. Primed by a sample-barcoded 5' primer and a J-beta primer mix, a second PCR proceeded for roughly 6 to 12 cycles. MiXCR, run by TCRdb on the 5' RACE reads, gives a single entry per CDR3 protein. The sample records approximately 810,000 distinct CDR3 sequences, 29% being singletons. The sequenced sample consisted of blood. These TCRs come from a woman older than 75 in good health.

This clonotype turned up a few times. The chain recombines TRBV30 with TRBJ1-5; a weak D match, TRBD1 (6 bases). The CDR3 has 15 residues. Trimming removed 0 bases from V and 2 bases from J, with 11 bases in between. Germline lookup yields CDR1 GTSNPN and CDR2 SVGIG (reference sequence). Here the CDR3 DNA reads TGTGCCTGGAGTGTAAGGGGGTTGGGCAATCAGCCCCAGCATTTT. The encoded protein is CAWSVRGLGNQPQHF.

V and J are TRBV2 and TRBJ2-1, with D hard to call. The CDR3 runs 9 residues. Germline CDR1 and CDR2: SNHLY and FYNNEI. V was cut by 8 bases and J by 7 bases, with 3 bases left in between. The CDR3 DNA follows: TGTGCCAGCGATAATGAGCAGTTCTTC. Its translation is CASDNEQFF.

This clonotype was seen at least ten times. This chain connects TRBV15 to TRBJ2-1; D is perhaps TRBD2 (6 bases). CDR3 length: 13 residues. V lost 1 base to trimming and J lost 5 bases, with 6 bases between them. Germline CDR1 and CDR2: LNHNV and YYDKDF (reference sequence). CDR3 nucleotide sequence: TGTGCCACCAGCAGAGGGAGGGACAATGAGCAGTTCTTC. Protein: CATSRGRDNEQFF.

This clonotype was counted ten times or more. In DNA form, the CDR3 reads TGTGCCAGCAGCTTAGGCTTCTCAAGCGGGGGCTACGAGCAGTACTTC. Its protein is CASSLGFSSGGYEQYF. The chain links TRBV7-2 to TRBJ2-7; 8 bases align to TRBD2. Looked up from germline, CDR1 is SGHTA and CDR2 is FQGNSA. The CDR3 sequence is 16 residues long. V was clipped by 1 base and J by 3 bases; unmatched bases: 8.

This clonotype was picked up many times. The chain carries TRBV6-6 and TRBJ2-3; 9 nucleotides align to TRBD2. The CDR3 has 16 residues. CDR1 is MNHNY, CDR2 SVGAGI, per germline (reference sequence). Trimming cost V 2 bases and J 5 bases; bases outside gene matches: 8. CDR3 nucleotides: TGTGCCAGCAGTTACGTAGCGGGACTAGCACAAGATACGCAGTATTTT. Its translation is CASSYVAGLAQDTQYF.

This clonotype showed up many times. This sequence joins TRBV12-3 or TRBV12-4 and TRBJ2-3, with 7 bases fitting TRBD2. With V trimmed by 3 bases and J by 3 bases, 9 bases remained unmatched. This CDR3 contains 16 residues. The DNA of the CDR3 is TGTGCCAGCAGTTTCGACGGCGGGGGTTTGACAGATACGCAGTATTTT. Protein: CASSFDGGGLTDTQYF.

This clonotype was detected ten times or more. This chain joins TRBV12-3 or TRBV12-4 and TRBJ2-1, with a tentative D call TRBD2 (6 bases). Trimming took off 8 bases at V and 8 bases at J, with 13 bases between the two ends. CDR3 length: 12 residues. CDR3 region: CASGREADEQFF. CDR3 DNA: TGTGCCAGCGGTAGGGAGGCGGATGAGCAGTTCTTC.

Many counts were recorded for this clonotype. The chain joins TRBV5-5 to TRBJ2-1, with D perhaps TRBD1 (5 bases). The CDR3 is 16 residues long. V lost 1 base and J lost 0, with 11 bases in between. Germline lookup yields CDR1 SGHKS and CDR2 YYEKEE (reference sequence). CDR3 sequence (DNA): TGTGCCAGCAGCTTGTTAGACAGATACTCCTACAATGAGCAGTTCTTC. It is translated as CASSLLDRYSYNEQFF. Full variable domain (outside the CDR3, taken from reference TRBV5-5 and TRBJ2-1): DAGVTQSPTHLIKTRGQQVTLRCSPISGHKSVSWYQQVLGQGPQFIFQYYEKEERGRGNFPDRFSARQFPNYSSELNVNALLLGDSALYLCASSLLDRYSYNEQFFGPGTRLTVL.

This clonotype occurred many times. The rearrangement links TRBV4-3 to TRBJ2-3; 7 nucleotides align to TRBD2. The CDR3 sequence is 15 residues long. Trimming removed 5 bases from V and 1 base from J; junction bases left unmatched: 6. In germline, CDR1 is LGHNA, CDR2 YSLEER. The CDR3 loop reads CASSGDYSRTDTQYF. The CDR3 nucleotides are TGCGCCAGCAGCGGGGACTACTCCCGCACAGATACGCAGTATTTT.

This rearrangement joins TRBV3-1 to TRBJ2-1; the D call may be TRBD1 or TRBD2 (5 bases each). V lost 3 bases, J lost 4 bases, and 19 bases lay in between. Germline values: CDR1 LGHDT, CDR2 YNNKEL (reference sequence). This CDR3 has 17 amino acids. CDR3 region: CASSQSTNRGVYNEQFF. In DNA, the CDR3 is TGTGCCAGCAGCCAGAGTACAAACCGAGGGGTGTACAATGAGCAGTTCTTC.

This clonotype appeared many times. The chain is built from TRBV20-1 and TRBJ1-6; D unclear. V gave up 3 bases and J gave up 1 base, with 10 bases separating them. This CDR3 is built from 15 residues. Germline CDR1 and CDR2: DFQATT and SNEGSKA (reference sequence). CDR3: CSARGPESYNSPLHF. The CDR3 nucleotides read TGCAGTGCTAGGGGCCCAGAATCCTATAATTCACCCCTCCACTTT.

This clonotype came up many times. This rearrangement joins TRBV3-1 to TRBJ2-5, with 8 bases aligning to TRBD2. This CDR3 comprises 14 residues. Trimming removed 3 bases from V and 5 bases from J; junction bases left unmatched: 5. Germline lookup yields CDR1 LGHDT and CDR2 YNNKEL (reference sequence). CDR3 DNA sequence: TGTGCCAGCAGCCAGCGGGGGGCCTCTGAGACCCAGTACTTC. Translation: CASSQRGASETQYF.

This clonotype was detected a few times. The chain has TRBV20-1 and TRBJ1-5; D unresolved. Germline CDR1 DFQATT, CDR2 SNEGSKA (reference sequence). The V end was cut by 0 bases, the J end by 6 bases, with 9 bases between. CDR3 length equals 13 residues. This CDR3 reads CSARDSGSQPQHF. As DNA, the CDR3 is TGCAGTGCTAGAGATTCCGGGAGTCAGCCCCAGCATTTT.

This clonotype was recorded at least ten times. This chain links TRBV6-2 or TRBV6-3 with TRBJ2-3, with D uncertain. V lost 0 bases, J lost 4 bases, and 8 bases lay in between. The CDR3 consists of 14 residues. Germline V lookup: CDR1 MNHEY, CDR2 SVGEGT. The CDR3 sequence: CASSYSGSSDTQYF. CDR3 DNA: TGTGCCAGCAGTTACTCGGGTTCATCAGATACGCAGTATTTT.

This clonotype was observed a few times. A much larger clone is a single base away; this may be a read error. The chain combines TRBV20-1 with TRBJ2-7, with 11 bases aligning to TRBD1. This CDR3 is 12 amino acids long. J was trimmed by 7 bases and V by 6 bases; bases with no gene match: 5. The germline V gene has CDR1 DFQATT and CDR2 SNEGSKA (reference sequence). The CDR3 DNA follows: TGCAGTGCCCCGGGACAGGGGGAGGAGCAGTACTTC. This encodes CSAPGQGEEQYF.

This clonotype was seen many times. This sequence joins TRBV7-2 and TRBJ2-5; 7 positions agree with TRBD2. The CDR3 length is 16 residues. The ends lost 1 base at V and 2 bases at J; junction bases unmatched: 7. Germline CDR1 SGHTA, CDR2 FQGNSA. The CDR3 nucleotides read TGTGCCAGCAGCTTAGGTGTAGCGGGTTCACAAGAGACCCAGTACTTC. Its protein product is CASSLGVAGSQETQYF.

Worth noting for this clonotype: It may be a read error: a sequence one base away is much more abundant. This sequence joins TRBV9 and TRBJ2-7; 10 bases match TRBD1. The CDR3 runs 15 residues. Germline CDR1 reads SGDLS; CDR2 reads YYNGEE. The CDR3 region has the DNA TGTGCCGGCAGTGGTGACAGGGGGCTTTCCTACGAGCAGTACTTC. It encodes CAGSGDRGLSYEQYF.

This clonotype was counted many times. The chain recombines TRBV5-1 with TRBJ2-3; perhaps TRBD2 as D (6 bases). CDR1 is SGHRS, CDR2 YFSETQ, per germline. The ends were cut back, 1 base at V and 8 bases at J, with 17 bases in the middle. The CDR3 length is 15 residues. In DNA, the CDR3 is TGCGCCAGCAGCTTGAACTCCCCCCTGGAGGGTACGCAGTATTTT. It codes for CASSLNSPLEGTQYF.

This clonotype was picked up many times. The J gene is TRBJ1-4, the V gene TRBV6-1; TRBD1 might be the D (5 bases). The germline gives CDR1 MNHNS, CDR2 SASEGT. The CDR3 covers 13 residues. V was pared by 7 bases and J by 5 bases, with 11 bases between. This chain's CDR3 is CASIKGQNEKLFF. CDR3 DNA sequence: TGTGCCAGCATAAAGGGGCAGAATGAAAAACTGTTTTTT.

The chain combines TRBV7-2 with TRBJ2-7, with 12 bases lining up with TRBD2. The DNA end is more similar to TRBJ2-5, so the J call may be wrong. The germline V gene encodes CDR1 SGHTA and CDR2 FQGNSA. The length of the CDR3 is 17 residues. In DNA form, the CDR3 reads TGTGCCAGCAGCCCCAATCTAGCGGGGGGGCTAGGAGAGACCCAGTACTTC. Its translation is CASSPNLAGGLGETQYF.

The table lists this clonotype with many counts. The chain is built from TRBV7-2 and TRBJ2-1, with TRBD2 matching 10 bases. CDR1 and CDR2 from the germline V gene are SGHTA and FQGNSA. The junction had 10 bases not matched to a gene; V was cut back by 6 bases and J by 5 bases. This CDR3 is 16 amino acids long. The CDR3 DNA is TGTGCCAGCAGTCTCGGATTAGCGGGGGGACACAATGAGCAGTTCTTC. This gives the protein CASSLGLAGGHNEQFF.